Reported below is one T cell receptor beta chain. Germline values: CDR1 SGHNT, CDR2 YYREEE (reference sequence). V was clipped by 4 bases and J by 1 base, with 14 bases between them. The CDR3 covers 15 residues. Here immunoSEQ multiplex PCR was the method, and the copy in TCRdb shows in-frame clones only, minus some. Counted here are about 480,000 clones, approximately 90% occurring once; the ten biggest clones make up 4.3%. This entry is derived from a study of blood T cell repertoires in COVID-19. The clonotype comes from a woman aged 25 to 39 with acute or convalescent COVID-19. V usage is TRBV5-4 and J usage is TRBJ2-5; D may be TRBD2 (5 bases). Sequenced input: peripheral blood. The CDR3 is CASSPALGVQETQYF. CDR3 nucleotides: TGTGCCAGCAGCCCAGCGTTGGGAGTCCAAGAGACCCAGTACTTC. Based on the CDR3 plus reference TRBV5-4 and TRBJ2-5, the full variable domain is ETGVTQSPTHLIKTRGQQVTLRCSSQSGHNTVSWYQQALGQGPQFIFQYYREEENGRGNFPPRFSGLQFPNYSSELNVNALELDDSALYLCASSPALGVQETQYFGPGTRLLVL.